This T cell receptor (beta chain) derives from a study of cytomegalovirus exposure and HLA in healthy donors. Samples came from healthy bone marrow donors. About this clone itself: Its antigen is undetermined.

A multiplex PCR was run with 60 Vbeta primers and 13 Jbeta primers. Produced via immunoSEQ multiplex PCR; TCRdb's table is partial and in-frame only. This repertoire shows 150,000 to 200,000 clones, about four fifths found once; its top ten account for roughly 5.2%. Study-level results: In a later analysis, parvovirus B19, influenza, CMV and Epstein-Barr virus appeared linked to several top co-occurrence clusters. The authors considered a cluster of highly shared sequence variants likely to be a sequencing artifact. Cytomegalovirus association was listed for 170 or so TCR beta chains.

Germline V gene sequence: CDR1 SGHRS, CDR2 YFSETQ. The CDR3 has 14 amino acids. After removal of 4 bases from V and 8 bases from J, the junction contained 10 bases not matched to a gene. The clonotype originates from a woman aged 18-30 years in good health and CMV-seropositive. This sequence joins TRBV5-1 and TRBJ1-2; 8 bases align to TRBD1. The sequenced material came from PBMCs. CDR3 region: CASSLDRTGNGYTF. CDR3 coding DNA: TGCGCCAGCAGCCTGGACCGGACAGGGAACGGCTACACCTTC.